Below, 25 T cell receptor beta chains from the same sample are listed, as sequenced in a study of cytomegalovirus exposure and HLA in healthy donors. Use of 60 Vbeta and 13 Jbeta primers characterized the PCR. Data came from immunoSEQ multiplex PCR; TCRdb stores just in-frame clones and leaves some out. The table for this sample gives about 70,000 clones. Sequencing input: PBMCs. Every receptor here comes from a female donor in good health and CMV-seropositive.

J is TRBJ2-2 and V is TRBV7-3; 10 bases align to TRBD2. This CDR3 contains 15 residues. With V trimmed by 5 bases and J by 3 bases, 3 bases remained unmatched. Germline V CDR1 and CDR2: SGHTA, FQGTGA. CDR3 sequence (DNA): TGTGCCAGCAGCCCGAGCGGGAGGGACACCGGGGAGCTGTTTTTT. Protein: CASSPSGRDTGELFF.

The chain has TRBV18 and TRBJ1-2; TRBD1 aligns across 9 bases. The CDR3 spans 15 residues. Losses at the gene ends were 3 bases for V and 2 bases for J; bases not matched to a gene: 4. In germline, CDR1 is KGHSH, CDR2 LQKENI. The CDR3 is CASSPTTGGNYGYTF. The CDR3 nucleotides read TGTGCCAGCTCACCGACCACAGGGGGCAACTATGGCTACACCTTC.

The chain joins TRBV28 to TRBJ1-6; perhaps TRBD1 as D (5 bases). This CDR3 contains 15 residues. Trimming removed 1 base at V and 11 bases at J, with 15 bases between. Per germline, CDR1 MDHEN and CDR2 SYDVKM. This CDR3 is CASSLFGGGYPPLHF. In DNA, the CDR3 is TGTGCCAGCAGTTTATTCGGGGGGGGGTATCCACCCCTCCACTTT.

As concerns this clone: The sample has other DNA sequences that encode this CDR3 too. The chain is built from TRBV20-1 and TRBJ2-7; weak D call: TRBD2 (6 bases). Germline-derived CDR1 and CDR2 are DFQATT and SNEGSKA (reference sequence). The CDR3 is 11 amino acids. The V end was cut by 3 bases, the J end by 3 bases, with 6 bases between. The CDR3 region has the DNA TGCAGTGCTAGCGGGGGCTACGAGCAGTACTTC. It encodes CSASGGYEQYF.

The V gene is TRBV7-2, the J gene TRBJ1-1, with D possibly matching TRBD1 (6 bases). The V and J ends lost 5 bases and 5 bases respectively, with 15 bases between them. Per the germline V gene, CDR1 is SGHTA and CDR2 is FQGNSA. This CDR3 spans 14 amino acids. This chain's CDR3 is CASSTTRGGTEAFF. The CDR3 coding sequence is TGTGCCAGCAGCACGACGAGGGGGGGGACTGAAGCTTTCTTT.

The gene calls are TRBV4-3 and TRBJ2-5; 12 nucleotides line up with TRBD2. The better agreement between TRBJ2-7 and the DNA end casts doubt on the J call. CDR1 and CDR2 (germline): LGHNA, YSLEER. The CDR3 contains 16 residues. CDR3 residues: CASSPQWTSGAHEQYF. The CDR3 region has the DNA TGCGCCAGCAGCCCCCAATGGACTAGCGGGGCCCACGAGCAGTACTTC.

The chain has TRBV27 and TRBJ2-7; D call uncertain. This CDR3 is 14 amino acids long. Between the trimmed V and J ends, which lost 5 bases and 2 bases, there was a span of 13 bases. The germline V gene encodes CDR1 MNHEY and CDR2 SMNVEV (reference sequence). The CDR3 spells CASSPTLAPYEQYF. The CDR3 coding sequence is TGTGCCAGCAGTCCCACCCTGGCCCCCTACGAGCAGTACTTC.

The chain links TRBV18 to TRBJ2-5; 8 bases are a match to TRBD2. The CDR3 is 15 amino acids. Germline V gene data show CDR1 as KGHSH and CDR2 as LQKENI. After removal of 0 bases from V and 3 bases from J, the junction contained 3 bases not matched to a gene. The CDR3 loop reads CASSPPGGVEETQYF. The CDR3 DNA reads TGTGCCAGCTCACCACCCGGGGGGGTGGAAGAGACCCAGTACTTC.

The chain has TRBV4-3 and TRBJ2-1; D is unclear. V lost 0 bases to trimming and J lost 3 bases, with 9 bases between them. The CDR3 totals 15 residues. Per germline, CDR1 LGHNA and CDR2 YSLEER. CDR3 in amino acids: CASSQDVGSYNEQFF. CDR3 bases: TGCGCCAGCAGCCAAGATGTTGGCAGCTACAATGAGCAGTTCTTC.

This chain links TRBV28 with TRBJ1-2, with 9 bases fitting TRBD1. The CDR3 has 13 amino acids. Unmatched junction bases numbered 6, after V lost 7 bases and J lost 6 bases. CDR1 is MDHEN and CDR2 is SYDVKM in the germline V gene. CDR3 protein: CASNSGQGHGYTF. The CDR3 DNA follows: TGTGCCAGCAATTCGGGACAGGGCCATGGCTACACCTTC.

The rearrangement uses TRBV6-4 and TRBJ2-6; D gene unclear. Trimming pared 3 bases from V and 0 bases from J, leaving 9 bases between. CDR1 and CDR2 from the germline V gene are MRHNA and SNTAGT. The CDR3 is made up of 16 amino acids. The CDR3 spells CASSESQASGANVLTF. CDR3 nucleotides: TGTGCCAGCAGTGAATCTCAGGCCTCTGGGGCCAACGTCCTGACTTTC.

This sequence joins TRBV28 and TRBJ1-1; D ambiguous. The germline V gene encodes CDR1 MDHEN and CDR2 SYDVKM. This CDR3 spans 14 amino acids. Trimming shortened V by 2 bases and J by 6 bases, and 13 bases separated the two germline ends. This chain's CDR3 is CASSLVQGGAEAFF. The CDR3 bases are TGTGCCAGCAGTTTAGTGCAAGGCGGGGCTGAAGCTTTCTTT.

The DNA of the CDR3 is TGTGCCAGCAGTTTATCCGGGGAGGGTCAGCCCCAGCATTTT. Translated: CASSLSGEGQPQHF. This chain joins TRBV28 and TRBJ1-5; no definite D call. CDR3 length equals 14 residues. Germline assignment: CDR1 MDHEN and CDR2 SYDVKM. V was pared by 1 base and J by 6 bases, with 10 bases between.

V gene TRBV28 combines with J gene TRBJ2-1, with TRBD2 matching 10 bases. The ends lost 6 bases at V and 3 bases at J; junction bases unmatched: 2. CDR3 length: 14 residues. The V gene's germline CDR1 is MDHEN and CDR2 SYDVKM. The CDR3, as DNA: TGTGCCAGCAGAGGGACTAGCGTCTACAATGAGCAGTTCTTC. Encoded protein: CASRGTSVYNEQFF.

This sequence joins TRBV6-5 and TRBJ1-1; 9 bases are a match to TRBD1. V shed 5 bases and J 1 base; nucleotides not matched to a gene: 5. The CDR3 loop spans 15 amino acids. From germline, CDR1 is MNHEY and CDR2 SVGAGI. The CDR3 protein is CASSSDRGTNTEAFF. The CDR3 bases are TGTGCCAGCAGTAGTGACAGGGGGACGAACACTGAAGCTTTCTTT.

The gene calls are TRBV4-3 and TRBJ2-5; 7 nucleotides align to TRBD1. The assigned J gene may be wrong: the sequence end matches TRBJ2-7 better. This CDR3 comprises 13 residues. Looked up from germline, CDR1 is LGHNA and CDR2 is YSLEER. CDR3 amino acids: CASSHRGSYEQYF. CDR3 sequence (DNA): TGCGCCAGCAGTCACAGGGGATCCTACGAGCAGTACTTC.

The chain carries TRBV11-2 and TRBJ2-1; TRBD2 aligns across 8 bases. CDR1 and CDR2 (germline): SGHAT, FQNNGV. CDR3 length: 15 amino acids. Trimming at V came to 5 bases and at J to 9 bases, leaving 12 bases not matched to a gene. The CDR3 here is CASSPTAGGRGEQFF. The DNA of the CDR3 is TGTGCCAGCAGCCCTACTGCGGGGGGCCGCGGTGAGCAGTTCTTC.

The chain uses TRBV28 and TRBJ1-5; possibly TRBD1 for D (5 bases). V lost 5 bases to trimming and J lost 0 bases, with 14 bases between them. The CDR3 contains 16 residues. From germline, CDR1 is MDHEN and CDR2 SYDVKM. The CDR3 here is CASSGRGPHSNQPQHF. The CDR3 region has the DNA TGTGCCAGCAGTGGGAGGGGCCCCCATAGCAATCAGCCCCAGCATTTT.

The chain recombines TRBV2 with TRBJ1-2, with D possibly being TRBD1 (6 bases). V lost 6 bases and J 4 bases, leaving 24 bases between the germline ends. Germline V gene lookup returns CDR1 SNHLY and CDR2 FYNNEI. This CDR3 region has 17 residues. The CDR3 protein is CASSTPVGGAGSYGYTF. CDR3 DNA sequence: TGTGCCAGCAGCACACCGGTAGGGGGGGCCGGGAGCTATGGCTACACCTTC.

CDR3 sequence (DNA): TGTGCCAGCAGCTTAGAGGTCAGGGACTACGAGCAGTACTTC. Encoded protein: CASSLEVRDYEQYF. V usage is TRBV7-6 and J usage is TRBJ2-7; tentative D call: TRBD1 (5 bases). Germline-derived CDR1 and CDR2 are SGHVS and FNYEAQ. Trimming shortened V by 1 base and J by 3 bases, and 10 bases separated the two germline ends. The CDR3 length is 14 residues.

The V call is TRBV5-1, the J call TRBJ1-2, with 8 bases matching TRBD1. V lost 3 bases and J lost 6; bases outside the gene matches: 7. From germline, CDR1 is SGHRS and CDR2 YFSETQ. This CDR3 has 14 residues. For the CDR3, the DNA is TGCGCCAGCAGCTCAGGACAGGGCGTCGATGGCTACACCTTC. It specifies CASSSGQGVDGYTF.

This rearrangement joins TRBV9 to TRBJ2-3; TRBD1 matches at 8 bases. Trimming took 0 bases from V and 1 from J; bases not matched to a gene: 4. Germline V lookup: CDR1 SGDLS, CDR2 YYNGEE. The CDR3 runs to 16 residues. In DNA form, the CDR3 reads TGTGCCAGCAGCGTAGCCTCGACAGGGGGCACAGATACGCAGTATTTT. Protein product: CASSVASTGGTDTQYF.

The chain combines TRBV27 with TRBJ1-4; no clear D. The CDR3 consists of 14 residues. CDR1 and CDR2 (germline): MNHEY, SMNVEV (reference sequence). V was pared by 0 bases and J by 8 bases, with 10 bases between. CDR3 in DNA: TGTGCCAGCAGTTTATCAGGCCGCGGAGAAAAACTGTTTTTT. Residues: CASSLSGRGEKLFF.

V gene TRBV6-5 combines with J gene TRBJ2-7; weak D call: TRBD1 (5 bases). The CDR3 is 14 residues long. CDR1 MNHEY and CDR2 SVGAGI come from the germline V gene. Trimming removed 0 bases at V and 5 bases at J, with 11 bases between. In nucleotides, the CDR3 is TGTGCCAGCAGTTACTCGTTAGGGGCGGACGAGCAGTACTTC. This sequence encodes CASSYSLGADEQYF.

The chain links TRBV14 to TRBJ2-7, with 8 bases matching TRBD2. V was pared by 1 base and J by 4 bases, with 3 bases of the junction left unmatched. CDR3 size: 14 residues. CDR1 and CDR2 (germline): SGHDN, FVKESK. The CDR3 sequence is CASSQVAGGYEQYF. DNA for the CDR3: TGTGCCAGCAGCCAAGTCGCGGGGGGTTACGAGCAGTACTTC.